These 18 T cell receptor beta chains originate from one sample sequenced in a study of T cell responses to AZD1222 COVID-19 vaccine. Libraries were prepared by immunoSEQ multiplex PCR; TCRdb keeps only in-frame clonotypes and omits some of them. The sample holds 150,000 to 200,000 clones, 70% to 90% seen once. Source: peripheral blood, taken 28 days after the second AZD1222 dose. The receptors stem from an adult who received the AZD1222 COVID-19 vaccine.

The sample holds one count of this clone. This chain links TRBV6-1 with TRBJ2-5, with 8 nucleotides matching TRBD1. V lost 2 bases, J lost 5 bases, and 10 bases stayed unmatched. Germline lookup yields CDR1 MNHNS and CDR2 SASEGT. The CDR3 has 16 amino acids. The DNA for the CDR3 is TGTGCCAGCAGTGAACGGGTTGGCAGGGGGCTGGAGACCCAGTACTTC. This sequence encodes CASSERVGRGLETQYF.

This sequence joins TRBV4-1 and TRBJ2-2; 12 nucleotides agree with TRBD1. J gave up 5 bases and V 3 bases, and 4 bases lay outside the gene matches. The CDR3 consists of 16 residues. Germline CDR1 and CDR2: MGHRA and YSYEKL. The CDR3 sequence: CASSQGQGAETGELFF. CDR3 nucleotides: TGCGCCAGCAGCCAGGGACAGGGGGCAGAGACCGGGGAGCTGTTTTTT.

The V gene is TRBV7-9, the J gene TRBJ2-1, with 12 bases that match TRBD2. Germline values: CDR1 SEHNR, CDR2 FQNEAQ (reference sequence). The ends lost 6 bases at V and 5 bases at J; junction bases unmatched: 5. The CDR3 is 15 residues long. CDR3 coding DNA: TGTGCCAGCAGGACGACTAGCGGGGGCCACAATGAGCAGTTCTTC. Translating it yields CASRTTSGGHNEQFF.

The chain has TRBV5-1 and TRBJ1-4; D is perhaps TRBD1 (6 bases). Trimming left V 0 bases short and J 5 bases short, with 11 bases between. The CDR3 is 15 amino acids. Germline loops: CDR1 SGHRS, CDR2 YFSETQ. The CDR3 protein is CASSLVGGRNEKLFF. The CDR3 DNA sequence: TGCGCCAGCAGCTTGGTGGGGGGCAGAAATGAAAAACTGTTTTTT.

This clone has more than one count but fewer than ten. This chain uses TRBV7-9 with TRBJ2-6; D call uncertain. The CDR3 is 14 amino acids. V lost 2 bases and J 2 bases, leaving 4 bases between the germline ends. The germline V gene encodes CDR1 SEHNR and CDR2 FQNEAQ (reference sequence). The CDR3 protein is CASSLPPGANVLTF. The CDR3 region has the DNA TGTGCCAGCAGCTTACCCCCTGGGGCCAACGTCCTGACTTTC.

The J gene is TRBJ2-5, the V gene TRBV5-1, with TRBD1 as a possible D gene (5 bases). Germline V gene sequence: CDR1 SGHRS, CDR2 YFSETQ. Trimming removed 0 bases at V and 4 bases at J, with 16 bases between. This CDR3 has 16 amino acids. The CDR3 sequence: CASSLAGKGLGETQYF. The DNA of the CDR3 is TGCGCCAGCAGCTTGGCCGGAAAGGGGTTAGGAGAGACCCAGTACTTC.

The chain carries TRBV6-2 or TRBV6-3 and TRBJ2-1; 9 bases match TRBD1. The V and J ends lost 3 bases and 8 bases, in that order; junction bases with no gene match: 8. Germline V CDR1 and CDR2: MNHEY, SVGEGT. The CDR3 sequence is 15 residues long. The CDR3 region has the DNA TGTGCCAGCAGTTATCCAGTGACAGGGGGGGATGAGCAGTTCTTC. Protein: CASSYPVTGGDEQFF.

The gene calls are TRBV30 and TRBJ2-3; D is undetermined. Germline lookup yields CDR1 GTSNPN and CDR2 SVGIG (reference sequence). Deletions cut 1 base from V and 2 bases from J, with 10 bases between. The CDR3 covers 14 residues. Here the CDR3 reads CAWSAPLPTDTQYF. CDR3 nucleotide sequence: TGTGCCTGGAGTGCCCCGTTGCCCACAGATACGCAGTATTTT.

This sequence joins TRBV4-2 and TRBJ1-3, with D uncertain. The CDR3 contains 17 residues. Looked up from germline, CDR1 is LGHNA and CDR2 is YNFKEQ. V was shortened by 0 bases and J by 0 bases, with 12 bases between the two germline ends. CDR3 region: CASSQEVDRGSGNTIYF. The CDR3 DNA is TGTGCCAGCAGCCAAGAGGTGGACCGAGGCTCTGGAAACACCATATATTTT.

The J gene is TRBJ2-7, the V gene TRBV7-3, with D maybe TRBD1 (5 bases). The CDR3 is 14 residues long. Germline CDR1 is SGHTA and CDR2 is FQGTGA. V was clipped by 3 bases and J by 3 bases, with 12 bases between them. The DNA of the CDR3 is TGTGCCAGCAGCTTGGGGCCGGGCAGCTACGAGCAGTACTTC. Protein: CASSLGPGSYEQYF.

This chain joins TRBV3-1 (or the pseudogene TRBV3-2) and TRBJ2-5; D ambiguous. Trimming took 2 bases from V and 2 from J, leaving 6 bases between them. CDR3 size: 13 residues. Germline lookup yields CDR1 LGHDT and CDR2 YNNKEL (reference sequence). The CDR3 sequence: CASSQSGQETQYF. CDR3 nucleotide sequence: TGTGCCAGCAGCCAATCAGGTCAAGAGACCCAGTACTTC.

In DNA, the CDR3 is TGTGCCAGCAGCCAAGGGTCCCCCGGGGAGCTGTTTTTT. Translating gives CASSQGSPGELFF. The chain is built from TRBV4-2 and TRBJ2-2; D is ambiguous. Trimming stripped 1 base from V and 6 bases from J, with 6 bases between. The CDR3 is 13 amino acids. Germline CDR1 is LGHNA and CDR2 is YNFKEQ.

The V call is TRBV4-1, the J call TRBJ2-4; tentatively, D is TRBD1 (6 bases). This CDR3 contains 14 residues. V shed 0 bases and J shed 8 bases, with 11 bases lying between them. CDR1 and CDR2 from the germline V gene are MGHRA and YSYEKL. The DNA of the CDR3 is TGCGCCAGCAGCCAAGAACAGGGTACGGACATTCAGTACTTC. Translating it yields CASSQEQGTDIQYF.

The chain combines TRBV10-1 with TRBJ2-7; possibly TRBD1 for D (6 bases). In germline, CDR1 is WNHNN, CDR2 SYGVQD (reference sequence). V dropped 3 bases and J dropped 9 bases, with 24 bases sitting between them. This CDR3 contains 16 residues. Here the CDR3 DNA reads TGCGCCAGCAGTGACCGCACAGGTAAGGGGGAAGGTGCGCAGTACTTC. This codes for CASSDRTGKGEGAQYF.

The chain has TRBV7-9 and TRBJ2-7, with D possibly TRBD2 on 6 matching bases. CDR1 and CDR2 from the germline V gene are SEHNR and FQNEAQ (reference sequence). CDR3 length equals 13 residues. Trimming cost V 4 bases and J 3 bases, with 10 bases left between them. CDR3 nucleotide sequence: TGTGCCAGCAGCTCTGGACTAAACTACGAGCAGTACTTC. It translates to CASSSGLNYEQYF.

The chain employs TRBV9 and TRBJ1-6; D gene uncertain. This CDR3 is built from 13 residues. The V end was cut by 3 bases, the J end by 10 bases, with 11 bases between. Germline CDR1 and CDR2: SGDLS and YYNGEE. CDR3 DNA sequence: TGTGCCAGCAGCGAAAAGGGCGGGTCACCCCTCCACTTT. It specifies CASSEKGGSPLHF.

The rearrangement uses TRBV7-9 and TRBJ1-3; no clear D gene. Trimming removed 1 base from V and 0 bases from J, with 7 bases in between. CDR3 size: 15 residues. CDR1 SEHNR and CDR2 FQNEAQ come from the germline V gene (reference sequence). The CDR3: CASSLGSVSGNTIYF. The CDR3 DNA is TGTGCCAGCAGCTTAGGTAGTGTCTCTGGAAACACCATATATTTT.

The CDR3 DNA follows: TGTGCCAGTAGTATAGATCTCGACAGGGGAGGCTACACCTTC. Amino acids: CASSIDLDRGGYTF. J is TRBJ1-2 and V is TRBV19; the match to TRBD1 covers 8 bases. CDR1 LNHDA and CDR2 SQIVND come from the germline V gene (reference sequence). The CDR3 has 14 residues. After removal of 0 bases from V and 8 bases from J, the junction contained 5 bases not matched to a gene.